Below, 30 T cell receptor beta chains from the same sample are listed, as sequenced in a study of T cells after posttransplantation cyclophosphamide. Sequenced by immunoSEQ multiplex PCR; TCRdb stores in-frame clones only, minus some. This sample has more than 10,000 clones, each found more than once. Busulfan-fludarabine conditioning, marrow transplant, and cyclophosphamide on days +3 and +4 were administered. The material sequenced was PBMCs, taken after allogeneic stem cell transplant with posttransplant cyclophosphamide. Source of these receptors: a female patient aged 35 to 55 who received an allogeneic stem cell transplant from an unrelated donor, was CMV-positive, and had acute GVHD only. Some T cells could come from the graft donor.

This clone was counted at least ten times. The chain carries TRBV29-1 and TRBJ1-5; no clear D gene. V was trimmed by 4 bases and J by 5 bases, leaving 9 bases between them. There are 12 residues in the CDR3. Germline assignment: CDR1 SQVTM and CDR2 ANQGSEA. CDR3 in amino acids: CSVASGDQPQHF. DNA of the CDR3: TGCAGCGTTGCATCCGGGGATCAGCCCCAGCATTTT.

This clone was counted ten times or more. V and J are TRBV4-1 and TRBJ2-7, with 9 nucleotides matching TRBD1. Trimming took 1 base from V and 4 from J; bases not matched to a gene: 2. This CDR3 is built from 14 residues. Germline CDR1 is MGHRA and CDR2 is YSYEKL. In DNA form, the CDR3 reads TGCGCCAGCAGCCAAGTTGGGACAGGGTACGAGCAGTACGTC. Protein product: CASSQVGTGYEQYV.

This clone was counted only a few times. The chain links TRBV9 to TRBJ1-1; TRBD1 matches at 7 bases. From germline, CDR1 is SGDLS and CDR2 YYNGEE. Trimming removed 4 bases from V and 6 bases from J; junction bases left unmatched: 6. The CDR3 is made up of 13 amino acids. The CDR3 DNA follows: TGTGCCAGCAGCCCAAGGGGGCGGGCTGAAGCTTTCTTT. Its protein is CASSPRGRAEAFF. Full variable domain (outside the CDR3, taken from reference TRBV9 and TRBJ1-1): DSGVTQTPKHLITATGQRVTLRCSPRSGDLSVYWYQQSLDQGLQFLIQYYNGEERAKGNILERFSAQQFPDLHSELNLSSLELGDSALYFCASSPRGRAEAFFGQGTRLTVV.

As to this clone: The conserved phenylalanine or tryptophan normally closing the CDR3 is absent here, so this likely arose from a read error. In DNA form, the CDR3 reads TGTGCCAGCAGAAAAGGACTAGCGGGTGATTACGAGCAGTACCTC. Its translation is CASRKGLAGDYEQYL. This chain uses TRBV6-5 with TRBJ2-7; 11 bases align to TRBD2. This CDR3 region has 15 residues. Germline CDR1 is MNHEY and CDR2 is SVGAGI. The V gene end was trimmed by 6 bases and the J gene end by 4 bases; junction bases not matched to a gene: 8.

This clone appeared a few times. The rearrangement joins TRBV6-5 to TRBJ2-5; 9 bases are shared with TRBD1. This CDR3 has 14 residues. CDR1 MNHEY and CDR2 SVGAGI come from the germline V gene. The V and J ends lost 2 bases and 4 bases, in that order; junction bases with no gene match: 2. The CDR3 region is CASSYRDRVETQYF. In nucleotides, the CDR3 is TGTGCCAGCAGTTACCGGGACAGGGTAGAGACCCAGTACTTC.

This clone was seen repeatedly, ten times or more. The chain carries TRBV27 and TRBJ2-1; 7 bases map to TRBD2. This CDR3 contains 12 residues. The germline gives CDR1 MNHEY, CDR2 SMNVEV (reference sequence). V lost 6 bases to trimming and J lost 7 bases; unmatched junction nucleotides: 3. The DNA for the CDR3 is TGTGCCAGCAGACTCGGGGGGAATGAGCAGTTCTTC. This translates into CASRLGGNEQFF.

This clone was observed at least ten times. The chain couples TRBV27 to TRBJ2-5; possible D gene TRBD2, 6 bases. Germline V lookup: CDR1 MNHEY, CDR2 SMNVEV (reference sequence). Between the trimmed V and J ends, which lost 5 bases and 5 bases, there was a span of 15 bases. CDR3 length equals 14 residues. The chain's CDR3 is CASSTSLADETQYF. CDR3 sequence (DNA): TGTGCCAGCAGTACTAGCCTAGCAGATGAGACCCAGTACTTC.

The sample holds many counts of this clone. This rearrangement joins TRBV10-2 to TRBJ1-2; 9 nucleotides align to TRBD1. There are 14 residues in the CDR3. V was clipped by 6 bases and J by 4 bases; unmatched bases: 6. Germline V lookup: CDR1 WSHSY, CDR2 SAAADI. The DNA of the CDR3 is TGCGCCAGCAGGGGGACAGGGTATAGCTATGGCTACACCTTC. Its protein product is CASRGTGYSYGYTF.

This clone was counted many times. V and J are TRBV7-9 and TRBJ2-2, with D unresolved. V dropped 8 bases and J dropped 2 bases, with 3 bases sitting between them. Looked up from germline, CDR1 is SEHNR and CDR2 is FQNEAQ (reference sequence). The CDR3 is 11 amino acids. CDR3: CASPNTGELFF. DNA of the CDR3: TGTGCCAGCCCTAACACCGGGGAGCTGTTTTTT.

This clone was recorded many times. The chain recombines TRBV4-2 with TRBJ2-3; TRBD2 matches 9 bases. CDR1 and CDR2 from the germline V gene are LGHNA and YNFKEQ. With 0 bases clipped from V and 6 bases from J, the junction kept 7 bases outside the gene matches. The CDR3 is made up of 16 amino acids. The CDR3 reads CASSQDPSGGKDTQYF. As DNA, the CDR3 is TGTGCCAGCAGCCAAGATCCCAGCGGGGGGAAGGATACGCAGTATTTT.

There are many counts of this clone. V is TRBV5-1 and J is TRBJ2-3, with D possibly matching TRBD2 (6 bases). The CDR3 is made up of 12 amino acids. CDR1 SGHRS and CDR2 YFSETQ come from the germline V gene. With 4 bases removed from V and 6 bases from J, the gap between germline ends came to 9 bases. The DNA of the CDR3 is TGCGCCAGCAGCCCGGGGGTCGATACGCAGTATTTT. This translates into CASSPGVDTQYF.

This clone was observed many times. The V and J genes are TRBV7-4 and TRBJ2-5; 7 bases align to TRBD1. This CDR3 is 18 amino acids long. Germline CDR1 is SGHVT and CDR2 is SQSDAQ. V was clipped by 5 bases and J by 1 base; unmatched bases: 16. The CDR3 region is CASSLRQGKAPLQETQYF. CDR3 nucleotide sequence: TGTGCCAGCAGCCTGCGACAGGGAAAAGCTCCCCTCCAAGAGACCCAGTACTTC.

Ten or more counts support this clone. The chain employs TRBV2 and TRBJ2-7, with 12 bases lining up with TRBD1. Germline trimming cut 7 bases from V and 6 bases from J; bases unmatched to any gene: 7. There are 14 residues in the CDR3. Germline V lookup: CDR1 SNHLY, CDR2 FYNNEI. Written as DNA, the CDR3 is TGTGCCAGCACCGGGACAGGGGGCGAGGGCGAGCAGTACGTC. Translation gives CASTGTGGEGEQYV.

This clone came up many times. V usage is TRBV5-4 and J usage is TRBJ2-3; D gene unclear. With 0 bases removed from V and 0 bases from J, the gap between germline ends came to 8 bases. This CDR3 contains 15 residues. Germline CDR1 reads SGHNT; CDR2 reads YYREEE (reference sequence). CDR3 sequence (DNA): TGTGCCAGCAGCTTGGGAGCAGGTAGCACAGATACGCAGTATTTT. Encoded protein: CASSLGAGSTDTQYF.

There are many counts of this clone. CDR3 amino acids: CASSFRGQGVSSLHMNTEAFF. Written as DNA, the CDR3 is TGTGCCAGCAGTTTCAGGGGACAGGGGGTATCATCCCTACACATGAACACTGAAGCTTTCTTT. The chain carries TRBV27 and TRBJ1-1; TRBD1 agrees at 11 bases. CDR3 length: 21 residues. Per germline, CDR1 MNHEY and CDR2 SMNVEV (reference sequence). After removal of 3 bases from V and 0 bases from J, the junction contained 18 bases not matched to a gene.

The chain uses TRBV25-1 and TRBJ2-7; 10 nucleotides agree with TRBD2. V trimming: 6 bases; J trimming: 0 bases; junction bases outside the gene matches: 11. The CDR3 runs 17 residues. In germline, CDR1 is MGHDK, CDR2 SYGVNS. CDR3 coding DNA: TGTGCCAGCAGCCTCGGACTAGCGGACCCGGGCTCCTACGAGCAGTACTTC. It is translated as CASSLGLADPGSYEQYF.

A few counts support this clone. The chain joins TRBV4-1 to TRBJ2-3, with 10 bases that match TRBD2. Trimming at V came to 0 bases and at J to 5 bases, leaving 5 bases not matched to a gene. Germline values: CDR1 MGHRA, CDR2 YSYEKL. This CDR3 spans 16 amino acids. Written as DNA, the CDR3 is TGCGCCAGCAGCCAAGAAGAAAGCGGGGGGGGAGATACGCAGTATTTT. It specifies CASSQEESGGGDTQYF.

The table lists this clone with a few counts. The chain combines TRBV7-9 with TRBJ2-3, with 9 bases identical to TRBD1. V lost 5 bases and J lost 1; bases outside the gene matches: 7. The CDR3 covers 16 residues. The V gene's germline CDR1 is SEHNR and CDR2 FQNEAQ (reference sequence). The CDR3 loop is CASSPPGQGGTDTQYF. The CDR3 DNA follows: TGTGCCAGCAGCCCCCCGGGACAGGGTGGCACAGATACGCAGTATTTT.

This clone was counted many times. At one end, the junction sequence differs from germline, possibly due to a read error. This rearrangement joins TRBV2 to TRBJ1-4, with D unclear. The CDR3 has 14 residues. Germline V gives CDR1 SNHLY, CDR2 FYNNEI. CDR3 sequence reads: CASRDTSLNEQLFF. Written as DNA, the CDR3 is TGTGCCAGCAGAGACACCTCTCTTAATGAACAACTGTTTTTT.

The V call is TRBV9, the J call TRBJ2-5; TRBD2 matches at 9 bases. The CDR3 totals 15 residues. The V segment lost 4 bases and the J segment 4 bases; nucleotides outside the gene matches: 8. Germline V CDR1 and CDR2: SGDLS, YYNGEE. CDR3 DNA sequence: TGTGCCAGCAGCCCAGCAGGGACTAGCAGAGAGACCCAGTACTTC. This sequence encodes CASSPAGTSRETQYF.

This clone was seen at least ten times. The J gene is TRBJ1-4, the V gene TRBV6-5, with TRBD1 as a possible D gene (6 bases). Trimming removed 0 bases from V and 8 bases from J, with 13 bases in between. The V gene's germline CDR1 is MNHEY and CDR2 SVGAGI. The CDR3 length is 15 residues. The CDR3 reads CASSYSEDSLEKLFF. The CDR3 DNA reads TGTGCCAGCAGTTACTCGGAGGACAGCTTGGAAAAACTGTTTTTT.

The chain combines TRBV5-3 with TRBJ2-3; D may be TRBD2 (7 bases). TRBV5-3 is an open reading frame, and its role is uncertain. Trimming removed 4 bases at V and 2 bases at J, with 32 bases between. The CDR3 runs 21 residues. This CDR3 reads CARSTRRLARRGYRVTDTQYF. In DNA, the CDR3 is TGTGCCAGAAGCACCCGAAGACTAGCTCGGAGGGGGTACCGGGTCACAGATACGCAGTATTTT.

The chain employs TRBV18 and TRBJ2-5; 7 bases are a match to TRBD1. Germline V CDR1 and CDR2: KGHSH, LQKENI. The V segment lost 1 base and the J segment 8 bases; nucleotides outside the gene matches: 7. The CDR3 loop spans 14 amino acids. The CDR3 here is CASSPLGGKSTQYF. CDR3 coding DNA: TGTGCCAGCTCACCACTAGGGGGCAAGAGCACCCAGTACTTC.

This clone was counted ten times or more. J is TRBJ1-1 and V is TRBV18, with D possibly being TRBD1 (6 bases). The V and J ends lost 3 bases and 1 base respectively, with 9 bases between them. The germline V gene has CDR1 KGHSH and CDR2 LQKENI. CDR3 length equals 14 residues. For the CDR3, the DNA is TGTGCCAGCTCACCGGGGACATCGAACACTGAAGCTTTCTTT. It yields the protein CASSPGTSNTEAFF.

The CDR3 DNA reads TGTGCCAGCAGCTTAGTTGGTCGGGGCAATGAGCAGTTCTTC. Translation gives CASSLVGRGNEQFF. The gene calls are TRBV7-9 and TRBJ2-1; TRBD2 is a possible D gene (5 bases). The CDR3 sequence is 14 residues long. V was shortened by 1 base and J by 6 bases, with 10 bases between the two germline ends. CDR1 is SEHNR and CDR2 is FQNEAQ in the germline V gene (reference sequence).

Ten or more counts support this clone. This same CDR3 is encoded by further DNA sequences in the sample. V gene TRBV11-2 combines with J gene TRBJ2-6; no definite D call. From germline, CDR1 is SGHAT and CDR2 FQNNGV. Between the trimmed V and J ends, which lost 1 base and 0 bases, there was a span of 10 bases. The CDR3 is 17 residues long. CDR3 bases: TGTGCCAGCAGCTTAGTGGCCAAGTACTCTGGGGCCAACGTCCTGACTTTC. This sequence encodes CASSLVAKYSGANVLTF. The full variable domain, with the rest looked up from reference TRBV11-2 and TRBJ2-6, is EAGVAQSPRYKIIEKRQSVAFWCNPISGHATLYWYQQILGQGPKLLIQFQNNGVVDDSQLPKDRFSAERLKGVDSTLKIQPAKLEDSAVYLCASSLVAKYSGANVLTFGAGSRLTVL.

The sample holds many counts of this clone. This chain joins TRBV6-1 and TRBJ2-6, with TRBD1 matching 10 bases. The V gene's germline CDR1 is MNHNS and CDR2 SASEGT. J lost 2 bases, V lost 8 bases, and 3 bases had no gene match. CDR3 length: 15 residues. The CDR3 bases are TGTGCCAGCCGACAGGGGGCAGCTGGGGCCAACGTCCTGACTTTC. Its translation: CASRQGAAGANVLTF.

Remarks on this clone: The junction shows a germline mismatch at one end, possibly a read error. The rearrangement uses TRBV28 and TRBJ1-6, with 7 bases matching TRBD1. Germline V gene sequence: CDR1 MDHEN, CDR2 SYDVKM. The CDR3 covers 17 residues. The chain's CDR3 is CAGSSPKIQGKGSPLHF. The CDR3 DNA follows: TGTGCCGGCAGTTCCCCAAAAATACAGGGGAAGGGCTCACCCCTCCACTTT. The variable domain in full, completed from reference TRBV28 and TRBJ1-6, reads DVKVTQSSRYLVKRTGEKVFLECVQDMDHENMFWYRQDPGLGLRLIYFSYDVKMKEKGDIPEGYSVSREKKERFSLILESASTNQTSMYLCAGSSPKIQGKGSPLHFGNGTRLTVT.

This clone was picked up many times. The chain is built from TRBV6-1 and TRBJ1-1; 7 positions match TRBD1. V lost 6 bases, J lost 6 bases, and 13 bases stayed unmatched. There are 15 residues in the CDR3. In germline, CDR1 is MNHNS, CDR2 SASEGT. CDR3 nucleotides: TGTGCCAGCAGAAGACAGGGTAGGGAACGCCCTGAAGCTTTCTTT. Amino acids: CASRRQGRERPEAFF.

This clone was detected many times. The chain joins TRBV5-1 to TRBJ2-6; 8 nucleotides match TRBD2. Germline values: CDR1 SGHRS, CDR2 YFSETQ. The CDR3 has 20 amino acids. V lost 0 bases, J lost 2 bases, and 13 bases stayed unmatched. The CDR3, as DNA: TGCGCCAGCAGCTTGGTTCTAGCGGGTCTTGCCCTCCCTGGGGCCAACGTCCTGACTTTC. This encodes CASSLVLAGLALPGANVLTF.